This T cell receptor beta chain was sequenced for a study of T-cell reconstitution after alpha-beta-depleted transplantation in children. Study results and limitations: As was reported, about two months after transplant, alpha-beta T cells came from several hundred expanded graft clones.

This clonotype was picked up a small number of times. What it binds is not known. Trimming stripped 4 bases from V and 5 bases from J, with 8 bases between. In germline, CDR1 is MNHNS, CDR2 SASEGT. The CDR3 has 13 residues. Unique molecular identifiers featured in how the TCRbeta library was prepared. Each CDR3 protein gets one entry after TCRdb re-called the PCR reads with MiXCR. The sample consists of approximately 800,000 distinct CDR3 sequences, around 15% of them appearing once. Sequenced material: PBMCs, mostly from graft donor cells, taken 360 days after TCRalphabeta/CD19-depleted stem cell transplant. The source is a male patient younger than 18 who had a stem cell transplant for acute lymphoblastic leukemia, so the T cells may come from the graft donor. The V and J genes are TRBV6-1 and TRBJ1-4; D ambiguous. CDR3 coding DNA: TGTGCCAGCAGTGTTCGGGTAAATGAAAAACTGTTTTTT. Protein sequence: CASSVRVNEKLFF.